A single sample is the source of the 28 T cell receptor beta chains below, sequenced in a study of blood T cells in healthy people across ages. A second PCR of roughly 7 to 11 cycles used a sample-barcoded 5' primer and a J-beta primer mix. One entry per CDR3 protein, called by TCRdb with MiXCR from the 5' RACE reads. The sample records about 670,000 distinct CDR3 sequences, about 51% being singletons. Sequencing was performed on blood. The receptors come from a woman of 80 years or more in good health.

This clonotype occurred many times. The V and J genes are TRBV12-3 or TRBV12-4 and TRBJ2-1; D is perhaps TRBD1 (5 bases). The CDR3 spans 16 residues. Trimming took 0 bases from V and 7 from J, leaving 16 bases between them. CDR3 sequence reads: CASSLAVDVKGNEQFF. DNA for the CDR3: TGTGCCAGCAGTTTAGCGGTGGATGTAAAGGGGAATGAGCAGTTCTTC.

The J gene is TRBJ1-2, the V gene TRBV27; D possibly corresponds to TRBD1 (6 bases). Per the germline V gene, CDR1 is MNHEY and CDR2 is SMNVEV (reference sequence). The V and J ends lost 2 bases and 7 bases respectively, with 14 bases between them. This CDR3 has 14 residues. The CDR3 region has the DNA TGTGCCAGCAGTTTAGGGGGCGCGGCGTCTGGCTACACCTTC. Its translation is CASSLGGAASGYTF.

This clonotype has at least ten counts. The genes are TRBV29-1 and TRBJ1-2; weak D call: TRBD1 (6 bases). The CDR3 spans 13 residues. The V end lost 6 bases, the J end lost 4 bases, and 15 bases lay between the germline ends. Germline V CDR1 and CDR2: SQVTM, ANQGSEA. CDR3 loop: CSVYRDTFYGYTF. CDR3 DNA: TGCAGCGTATACCGGGACACGTTCTATGGCTACACCTTC.

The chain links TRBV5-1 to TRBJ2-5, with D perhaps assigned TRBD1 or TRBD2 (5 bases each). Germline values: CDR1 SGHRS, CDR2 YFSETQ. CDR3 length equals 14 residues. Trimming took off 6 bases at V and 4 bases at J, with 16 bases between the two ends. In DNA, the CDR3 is TGCGCCAGCACTAGGGACGGCACCACAGAGACCCAGTACTTC. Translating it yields CASTRDGTTETQYF.

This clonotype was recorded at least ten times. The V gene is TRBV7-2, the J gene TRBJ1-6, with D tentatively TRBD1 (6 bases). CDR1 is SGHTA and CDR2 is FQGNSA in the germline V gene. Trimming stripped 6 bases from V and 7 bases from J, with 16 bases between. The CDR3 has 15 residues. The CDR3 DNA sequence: TGTGCCAGCAGACTGGACAGCTCAGTCAATTCACCCCTCCACTTT. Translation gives CASRLDSSVNSPLHF.

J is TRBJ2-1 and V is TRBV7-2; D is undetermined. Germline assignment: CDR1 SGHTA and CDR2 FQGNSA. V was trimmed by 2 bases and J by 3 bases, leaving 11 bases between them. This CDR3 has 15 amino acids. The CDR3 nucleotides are TGTGCCAGCAGCTTAATATCGACGAACTACAATGAGCAGTTCTTC. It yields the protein CASSLISTNYNEQFF.

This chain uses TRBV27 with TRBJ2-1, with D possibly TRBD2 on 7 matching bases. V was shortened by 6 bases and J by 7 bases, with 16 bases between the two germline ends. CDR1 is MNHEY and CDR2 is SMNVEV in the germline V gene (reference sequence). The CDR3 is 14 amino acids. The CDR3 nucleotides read TGTGCCAGCAGCTCCCGAGGGGGGGGAAATGAGCAGTTCTTC. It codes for CASSSRGGGNEQFF.

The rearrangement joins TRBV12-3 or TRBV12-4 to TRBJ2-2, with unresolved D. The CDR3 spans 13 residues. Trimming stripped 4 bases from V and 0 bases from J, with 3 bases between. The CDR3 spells CASSYTNTGELFF. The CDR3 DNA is TGTGCCAGCAGTTATACGAACACCGGGGAGCTGTTTTTT.

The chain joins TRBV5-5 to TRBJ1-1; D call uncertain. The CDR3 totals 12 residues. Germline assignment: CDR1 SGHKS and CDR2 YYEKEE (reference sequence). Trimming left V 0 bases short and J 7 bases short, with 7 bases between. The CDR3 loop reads CASSLVSHEAFF. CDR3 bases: TGTGCCAGCAGCTTGGTGTCCCATGAAGCTTTCTTT.

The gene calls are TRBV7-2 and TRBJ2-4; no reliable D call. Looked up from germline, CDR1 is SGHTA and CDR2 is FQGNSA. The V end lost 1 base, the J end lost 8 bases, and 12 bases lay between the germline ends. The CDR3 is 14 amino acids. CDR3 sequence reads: CASSLVMGLDIQYF. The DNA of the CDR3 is TGTGCCAGCAGCTTAGTTATGGGGTTAGACATTCAGTACTTC.

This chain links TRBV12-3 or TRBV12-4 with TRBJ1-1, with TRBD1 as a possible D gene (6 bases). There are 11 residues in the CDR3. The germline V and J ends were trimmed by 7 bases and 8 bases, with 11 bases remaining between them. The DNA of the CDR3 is TGTGCCAGCACCCCGACAGGAGAAGCTTTCTTT. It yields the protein CASTPTGEAFF.

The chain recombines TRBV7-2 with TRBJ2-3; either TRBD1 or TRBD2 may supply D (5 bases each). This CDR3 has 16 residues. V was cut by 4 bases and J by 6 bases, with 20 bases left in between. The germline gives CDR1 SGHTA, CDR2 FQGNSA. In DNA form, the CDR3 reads TGTGCCAGCAGCTCCTCTCCCGGGACCCCGGCGGATACGCAGTATTTT. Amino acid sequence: CASSSSPGTPADTQYF.

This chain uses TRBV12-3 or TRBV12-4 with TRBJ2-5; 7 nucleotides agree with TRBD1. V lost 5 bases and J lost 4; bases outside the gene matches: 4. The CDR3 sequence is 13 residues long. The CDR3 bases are TGTGCCAGCAGTCCCTGGGACAGAGAGACCCAGTACTTC. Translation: CASSPWDRETQYF.

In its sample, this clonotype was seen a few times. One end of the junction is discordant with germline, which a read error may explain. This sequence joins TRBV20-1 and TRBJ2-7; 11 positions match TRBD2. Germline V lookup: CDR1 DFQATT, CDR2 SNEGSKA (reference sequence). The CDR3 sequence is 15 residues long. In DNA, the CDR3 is TGCAGTGCTGGAGAGGGGGCTAGCGGGAGGAACGAGCAGTACTTC. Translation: CSAGEGASGRNEQYF.

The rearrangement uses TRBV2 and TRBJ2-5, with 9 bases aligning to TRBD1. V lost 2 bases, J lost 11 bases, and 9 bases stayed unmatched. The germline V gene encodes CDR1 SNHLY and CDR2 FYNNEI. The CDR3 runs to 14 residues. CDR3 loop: CASSEPLDRGRQYF. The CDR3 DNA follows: TGTGCCAGCAGTGAACCCTTGGACAGGGGCAGGCAGTACTTC.

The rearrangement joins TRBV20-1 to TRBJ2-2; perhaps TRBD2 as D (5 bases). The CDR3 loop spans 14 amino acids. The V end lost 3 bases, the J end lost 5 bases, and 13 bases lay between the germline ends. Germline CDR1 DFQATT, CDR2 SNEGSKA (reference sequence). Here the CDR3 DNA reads TGCAGTGCTAGGGGAAAGAGGGTAACCGGGGAGCTGTTTTTT. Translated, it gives CSARGKRVTGELFF.

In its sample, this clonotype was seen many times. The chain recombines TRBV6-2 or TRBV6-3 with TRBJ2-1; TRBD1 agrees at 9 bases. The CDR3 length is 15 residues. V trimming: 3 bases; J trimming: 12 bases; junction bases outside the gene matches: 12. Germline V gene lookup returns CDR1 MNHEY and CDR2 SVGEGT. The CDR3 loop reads CASSYPGTGPIGQFF. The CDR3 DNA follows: TGTGCCAGCAGTTATCCCGGGACAGGGCCTATTGGGCAGTTCTTC.

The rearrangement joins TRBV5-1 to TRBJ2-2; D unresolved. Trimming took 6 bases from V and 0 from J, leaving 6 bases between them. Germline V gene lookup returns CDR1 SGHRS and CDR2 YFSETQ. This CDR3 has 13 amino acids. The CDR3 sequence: CASKAANTGELFF. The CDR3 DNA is TGCGCCAGCAAGGCAGCGAACACCGGGGAGCTGTTTTTT.

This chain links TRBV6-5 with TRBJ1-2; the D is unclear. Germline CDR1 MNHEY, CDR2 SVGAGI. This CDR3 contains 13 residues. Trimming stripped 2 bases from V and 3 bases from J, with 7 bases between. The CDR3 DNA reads TGTGCCAGCAGTTACGGAGAGCACTATGGCTACACCTTC. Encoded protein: CASSYGEHYGYTF.

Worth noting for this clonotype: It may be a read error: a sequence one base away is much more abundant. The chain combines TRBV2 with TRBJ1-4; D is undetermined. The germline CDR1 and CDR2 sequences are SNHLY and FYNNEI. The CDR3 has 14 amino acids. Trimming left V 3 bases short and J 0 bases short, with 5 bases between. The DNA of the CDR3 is TGTGCCAGCAGTGATAGGCCAACTAATGAAAAACTGTTTTTT. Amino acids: CASSDRPTNEKLFF.

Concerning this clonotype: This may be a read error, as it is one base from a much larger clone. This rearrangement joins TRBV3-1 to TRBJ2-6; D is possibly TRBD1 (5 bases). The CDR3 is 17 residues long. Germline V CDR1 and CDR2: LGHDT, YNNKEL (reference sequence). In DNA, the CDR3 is TGTGCCAGCAGCCAAGATCTTCTGTCGACTGGGGCCGACGTCCTGACTTTC. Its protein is CASSQDLLSTGADVLTF.

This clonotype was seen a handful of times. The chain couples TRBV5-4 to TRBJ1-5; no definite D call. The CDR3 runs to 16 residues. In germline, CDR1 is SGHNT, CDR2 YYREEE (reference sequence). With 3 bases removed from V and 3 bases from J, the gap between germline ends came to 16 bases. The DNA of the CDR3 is TGTGCCAGCAGCTGGGAAGGGAAGGGTTCCAATCAGCCCCAGCATTTT. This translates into CASSWEGKGSNQPQHF.

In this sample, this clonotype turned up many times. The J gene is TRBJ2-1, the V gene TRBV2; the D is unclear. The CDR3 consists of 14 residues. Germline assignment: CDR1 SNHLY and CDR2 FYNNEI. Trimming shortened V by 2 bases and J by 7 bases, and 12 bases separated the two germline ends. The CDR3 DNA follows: TGTGCCAGCAGTGAAAGCAGAGCTCGGAATGAGCAGTTCTTC. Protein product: CASSESRARNEQFF.

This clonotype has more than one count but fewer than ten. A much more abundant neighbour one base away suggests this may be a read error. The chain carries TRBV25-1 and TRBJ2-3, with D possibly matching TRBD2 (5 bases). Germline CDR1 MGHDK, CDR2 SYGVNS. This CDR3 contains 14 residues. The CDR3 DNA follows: TGTACCAGCAGTGAATTAGGAGGAGGAGATACGCAGTATTTT. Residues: CTSSELGGGDTQYF. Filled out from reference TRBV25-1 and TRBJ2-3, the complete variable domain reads EADIYQTPRYLVIGTGKKITLECSQTMGHDKMYWYQQDPGMELHLIHYSYGVNSTEKGDLSSESTVSRIRTEHFPLTLESARPSHTSQYLCTSSELGGGDTQYFGPGTRLTVL.

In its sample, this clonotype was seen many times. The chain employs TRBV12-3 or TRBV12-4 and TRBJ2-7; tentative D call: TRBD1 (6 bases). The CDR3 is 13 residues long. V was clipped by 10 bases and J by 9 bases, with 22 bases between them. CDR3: CATGRGSLLGQYF. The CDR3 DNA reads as TGTGCCACTGGCAGGGGATCCCTACTTGGGCAGTACTTC.

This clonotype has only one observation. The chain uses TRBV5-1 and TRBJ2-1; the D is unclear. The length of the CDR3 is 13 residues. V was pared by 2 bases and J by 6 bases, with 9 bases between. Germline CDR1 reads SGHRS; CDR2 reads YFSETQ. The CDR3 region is CASSFFASNEQFF. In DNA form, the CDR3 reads TGCGCCAGCAGCTTCTTCGCCAGCAATGAGCAGTTCTTC. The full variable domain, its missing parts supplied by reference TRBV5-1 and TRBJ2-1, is KAGVTQTPRYLIKTRGQQVTLSCSPISGHRSVSWYQQTPGQGLQFLFEYFSETQRNKGNFPGRFSGRQFSNSRSEMNVSTLELGDSALYLCASSFFASNEQFFGPGTRLTVL.

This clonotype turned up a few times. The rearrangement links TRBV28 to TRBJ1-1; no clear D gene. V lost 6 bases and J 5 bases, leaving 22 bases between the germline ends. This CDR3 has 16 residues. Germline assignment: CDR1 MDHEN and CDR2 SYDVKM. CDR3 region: CASSPPGGGAGTEAFF. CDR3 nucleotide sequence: TGTGCCAGCAGCCCTCCCGGAGGTGGAGCTGGGACTGAAGCTTTCTTT.

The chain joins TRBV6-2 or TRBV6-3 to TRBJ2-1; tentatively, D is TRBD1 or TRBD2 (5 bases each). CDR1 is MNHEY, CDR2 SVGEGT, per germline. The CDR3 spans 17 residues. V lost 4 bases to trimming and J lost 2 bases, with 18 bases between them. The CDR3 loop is CASSLGRAKKPYNEQFF. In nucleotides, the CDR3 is TGTGCCAGCAGTTTGGGACGGGCAAAGAAGCCCTACAATGAGCAGTTCTTC.